This T cell receptor beta chain was identified during a study of T cell changes during pregnancy in multiple sclerosis. Looked up from germline, CDR1 is SGHRS and CDR2 is YFSETQ. The CDR3 is 15 amino acids. Deletions cut 4 bases from V and 7 bases from J, with 18 bases between. Data came from immunoSEQ multiplex PCR; TCRdb stores just in-frame clones and leaves some out. Here the sample spans approximately 70,000 clones, around 92% being singletons. The TCR was taken from a female donor with multiple sclerosis, enrolled in a pregnancy study. V is TRBV5-1 and J is TRBJ2-1, with D perhaps TRBD1 (6 bases). The sequenced sample was peripheral blood, obtained after pregnancy. The CDR3 DNA reads TGCGCCAGCAGCCTCCAAGGATCACAGGGAAATGAGCAGTTCTTC. This codes for CASSLQGSQGNEQFF. The whole variable domain, filled in from reference TRBV5-1 and TRBJ2-1, reads KAGVTQTPRYLIKTRGQQVTLSCSPISGHRSVSWYQQTPGQGLQFLFEYFSETQRNKGNFPGRFSGRQFSNSRSEMNVSTLELGDSALYLCASSLQGSQGNEQFFGPGTRLTVL.